The clone carrying this TCR beta chain occurred a few times. The source of the sample is a study of early T cells in non-severe SARS-CoV-2 infection. Using its own MiXCR run on the 5' RACE reads, TCRdb lists one record per CDR3 protein. This table has about 56,000 distinct CDR3 sequences, roughly 15% appearing once. Per germline, CDR1 MGHRA and CDR2 YSYEKL. V shed 4 bases and J shed 1 base, with 13 bases lying between them. The CDR3 covers 16 residues. This receptor was obtained from an adult who was a healthcare worker with PCR-confirmed SARS-CoV-2 infection or an uninfected control (not recorded which). This chain links TRBV4-1 with TRBJ2-2, with D tentatively TRBD1 (6 bases). The sample here was whole blood, taken at baseline. Written as DNA, the CDR3 is TGCGCCAGCAGCCCCTCGGGACATCTGAACACCGGGGAGCTGTTTTTT. Its protein is CASSPSGHLNTGELFF.